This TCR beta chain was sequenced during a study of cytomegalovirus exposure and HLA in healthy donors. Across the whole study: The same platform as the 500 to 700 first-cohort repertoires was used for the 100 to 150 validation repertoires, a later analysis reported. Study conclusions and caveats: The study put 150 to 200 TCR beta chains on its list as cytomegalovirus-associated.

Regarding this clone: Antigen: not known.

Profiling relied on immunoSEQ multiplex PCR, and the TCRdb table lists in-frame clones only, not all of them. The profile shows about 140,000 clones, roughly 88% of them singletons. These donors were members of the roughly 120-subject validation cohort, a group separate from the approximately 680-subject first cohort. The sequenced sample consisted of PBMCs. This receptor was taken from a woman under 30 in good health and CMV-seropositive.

In DNA form, the CDR3 reads TGTGCCAGCAGCTTGCCAGCGGGAGGGCCCACCTACGAGCAGTACTTC. This gives the protein CASSLPAGGPTYEQYF. The V call is TRBV5-4, the J call TRBJ2-7; 10 positions match TRBD2. Germline values: CDR1 SGHNT, CDR2 YYREEE (reference sequence). CDR3 length equals 16 residues. V was pared by 1 base and J by 2 bases, with 6 bases of the junction left unmatched.